Below, 24 T cell receptor beta chains from the same sample are listed, as sequenced in a study of regulatory T cells in long-lasting Graves disease. iRepertoire HTBI primers and Arm-PCR of CDR3 regions built TCR beta libraries. TCRdb called the multiplex PCR reads again in MiXCR, with one record for every CDR3 protein. The sample gives about 610,000 distinct CDR3 sequences, approximately 16% of which show up once; around 12% is in the top ten. Stated time point: newly diagnosed GD, antithyroid drugs for less than 3 months. From PBMCs, RNA was extracted and then used to make the TCR library. The same data also went into a second study, on T cells in Graves' hyperthyroidism and ophthalmopathy.

The material was peripheral blood mononuclear cells (PBMCs), obtained at new diagnosis, from a patient treated with antithyroid drugs. These receptors came from a man between 18 and 29 years old with Graves disease.

Concerning this clonotype itself: Relative to the germline gene, one junction end is altered; a read error may explain this. The chain couples TRBV29-1 to TRBJ2-4; D unresolved. This CDR3 is built from 13 residues. Germline CDR1 reads SQVTM; CDR2 reads ANQGSEA. The CDR3 sequence: CSVNSGLGNVQYF. The CDR3, as DNA: TGCAGCGTGAACTCGGGTCTCGGAAACGTTCAGTACTTC.

The rearrangement links TRBV13 to TRBJ1-1, with D possibly being TRBD1 (5 bases). Trimming took off 1 base at V and 0 bases at J, with 15 bases between the two ends. The CDR3 consists of 17 residues. Germline loops: CDR1 PRHDT, CDR2 FYEKMQ (reference sequence). CDR3 nucleotides: TGTGCCAGCAGCTTAGACAGGCCCGGGGGAATGAACACTGAAGCTTTCTTT. It is translated as CASSLDRPGGMNTEAFF. Complete variable domain (other parts from reference TRBV13 and TRBJ1-1): AAGVIQSPRHLIKEKRETATLKCYPIPRHDTVYWYQQGPGQDPQFLISFYEKMQSDKGSIPDRFSAQQFSDYHSELNMSSLELGDSALYFCASSLDRPGGMNTEAFFGQGTRLTVV.

The V gene is TRBV19, the J gene TRBJ2-3; the D is unclear. CDR1 and CDR2 from the germline V gene are LNHDA and SQIVND (reference sequence). The CDR3 length is 14 residues. V was cut by 4 bases and J by 6 bases, with 14 bases left in between. The CDR3: CASSTSIGHDTQYF. In nucleotides, the CDR3 is TGTGCCAGTAGTACCTCCATAGGTCATGATACGCAGTATTTT.

This clonotype was recorded a few times. The V call is TRBV7-3, the J call TRBJ2-1, with a possible D match to TRBD1 (5 bases). CDR1 is SGHTA and CDR2 is FQGTGA in the germline V gene. V shed 1 base and J shed 10 bases, with 14 bases lying between them. The CDR3 is made up of 14 amino acids. The chain's CDR3 is CASSLRGRSAEQFF. Here the CDR3 DNA reads TGTGCCAGCAGCTTAAGGGGCAGGTCTGCCGAGCAGTTCTTC.

The sample holds one count of this clonotype. This chain joins TRBV6-1 and TRBJ2-1; D tentatively reads TRBD1 or TRBD2 (5 bases each). The germline V gene has CDR1 MNHNS and CDR2 SASEGT. The CDR3 sequence is 17 residues long. Trimming left V 3 bases short and J 0 bases short, with 15 bases between. CDR3 sequence: CASSEGPGRSSYNEQFF. In DNA, the CDR3 is TGTGCCAGCAGTGAGGGACCGGGACGAAGCTCCTACAATGAGCAGTTCTTC.

This clonotype was counted once. The CDR3 region is CASSQDLRTGERNIQYF. In DNA form, the CDR3 reads TGCGCCAGCAGCCAAGATCTTAGAACGGGCGAAAGAAACATTCAGTACTTC. V and J are TRBV4-1 and TRBJ2-4; D remains unclear. Trimming took off 0 bases at V and 6 bases at J, with 18 bases between the two ends. This CDR3 spans 17 amino acids. CDR1 is MGHRA, CDR2 YSYEKL, per germline.

The J gene is TRBJ2-7, the V gene TRBV27, with D possibly being TRBD1 (6 bases). The germline V gene encodes CDR1 MNHEY and CDR2 SMNVEV (reference sequence). V was pared by 4 bases and J by 3 bases, with 10 bases between. The length of the CDR3 is 13 residues. This chain's CDR3 is CASSSTGGYEQYF. DNA for the CDR3: TGTGCCAGCAGTTCGACAGGCGGCTACGAGCAGTACTTC.

This clonotype was seen many times. The chain uses TRBV5-1 and TRBJ2-2; D gene ambiguous. With 0 bases removed from V and 0 bases from J, the gap between germline ends came to 12 bases. The CDR3 runs 17 residues. Per the germline V gene, CDR1 is SGHRS and CDR2 is YFSETQ. CDR3 DNA: TGCGCCAGCAGCTTGGCCGACACCGTGACGAACACCGGGGAGCTGTTTTTT. Its protein product is CASSLADTVTNTGELFF.

A few counts support this clonotype. The chain is built from TRBV20-1 and TRBJ2-1; D not certain. The CDR3 loop spans 10 amino acids. Per the germline V gene, CDR1 is DFQATT and CDR2 is SNEGSKA (reference sequence). V lost 5 bases and J 13 bases, leaving 12 bases between the germline ends. The CDR3 DNA reads as TGCAGTGCTGCTTACCTTAGCCAGTTCTTC. The encoded protein is CSAAYLSQFF.

This clonotype appeared a few times. The chain employs TRBV18 and TRBJ2-1, with 13 nucleotides matching TRBD2. Germline CDR1 is KGHSH and CDR2 is LQKENI. V shed 6 bases, J shed 7 bases, and the junction held 6 bases outside the gene matches. This CDR3 spans 15 amino acids. CDR3: CASSRGTSGANEQFF. For the CDR3, the DNA is TGTGCCAGCTCCCGCGGGACTAGCGGGGCGAATGAGCAGTTCTTC.

In regard to this clonotype: This sequence may be a read error, since a much larger clone differs from it by one base. CDR3 protein: CSARDDLSGRGPDTQYF. As DNA, the CDR3 is TGCAGTGCTAGAGATGATCTTAGCGGGAGGGGGCCAGATACGCAGTATTTT. The V and J genes are TRBV20-1 and TRBJ2-3, with 11 nucleotides matching TRBD2. With V trimmed by 0 bases and J by 4 bases, 9 bases remained unmatched. The CDR3 contains 17 residues. Germline V gene lookup returns CDR1 DFQATT and CDR2 SNEGSKA (reference sequence).

The chain couples TRBV6-2 or TRBV6-3 to TRBJ1-1; tentative D call: TRBD1 (6 bases). Between the trimmed V and J ends, which lost 6 bases and 4 bases, there was a span of 15 bases. There are 14 residues in the CDR3. Germline-derived CDR1 and CDR2 are MNHEY and SVGEGT. The CDR3 DNA is TGTGCCAGCAGCCCCTCCAGGGGAAGCACTGAAGCTTTCTTT. Protein: CASSPSRGSTEAFF.

The J gene is TRBJ2-3, the V gene TRBV5-1; TRBD1 matches 7 bases. Germline CDR1 SGHRS, CDR2 YFSETQ. The CDR3 covers 15 residues. The ends lost 5 bases at V and 0 bases at J; junction bases unmatched: 6. The CDR3 DNA reads TGCGCCAGCAGGACAGGGTTCTCTAGCACAGATACGCAGTATTTT. Its translation is CASRTGFSSTDTQYF.

This clonotype has at least ten counts. J is TRBJ1-5 and V is TRBV5-1, with 7 nucleotides matching TRBD1. Germline CDR1 SGHRS, CDR2 YFSETQ. The CDR3 is 15 residues long. Losses at the gene ends were 4 bases for V and 0 bases for J; bases not matched to a gene: 4. CDR3 nucleotides: TGCGCCAGCAGCCCGGGGACAGTTAGCAATCAGCCCCAGCATTTT. As protein: CASSPGTVSNQPQHF.

V and J are TRBV13 and TRBJ2-2; TRBD1 matches 7 bases. Germline V CDR1 and CDR2: PRHDT, FYEKMQ (reference sequence). V trimming: 5 bases; J trimming: 6 bases; junction bases outside the gene matches: 3. The CDR3 has 13 residues. CDR3 nucleotide sequence: TGTGCCAGCAGCCCAGGGGGTCCCGGGGAGCTGTTTTTT. Translating it yields CASSPGGPGELFF. Combining the CDR3 with reference TRBV13 and TRBJ2-2 gives the whole variable domain AAGVIQSPRHLIKEKRETATLKCYPIPRHDTVYWYQQGPGQDPQFLISFYEKMQSDKGSIPDRFSAQQFSDYHSELNMSSLELGDSALYFCASSPGGPGELFFGEGSRLTVL.

The table lists this clonotype with many counts. The chain couples TRBV11-2 to TRBJ2-3; D gene unclear. The CDR3 covers 16 residues. Germline CDR1 SGHAT, CDR2 FQNNGV. V lost 5 bases and J 2 bases, leaving 17 bases between the germline ends. CDR3: CASSHTVPLHTDTQYF. Written as DNA, the CDR3 is TGTGCCAGCAGCCACACAGTACCGCTCCACACAGATACGCAGTATTTT.

The V call is TRBV20-1, the J call TRBJ1-5; no definite D call. Trimming removed 5 bases at V and 3 bases at J, with 11 bases between. CDR1 and CDR2 from the germline V gene are DFQATT and SNEGSKA (reference sequence). CDR3 length: 13 residues. This CDR3 is CSARYSTNQPQHF. DNA for the CDR3: TGCAGTGCTCGTTACAGCACCAATCAGCCCCAGCATTTT.

This clonotype was seen ten or more times. The chain uses TRBV11-1 and TRBJ1-1; D not resolved. V was shortened by 6 bases and J by 4 bases, with 18 bases between the two germline ends. The V gene's germline CDR1 is SGHAT and CDR2 FQDESV (reference sequence). The CDR3 runs to 15 residues. The CDR3 sequence: CASSRLGGAITEAFF. As DNA, the CDR3 is TGTGCCAGCAGTCGTTTAGGAGGCGCGATCACTGAAGCTTTCTTT. The full variable domain, with the rest looked up from reference TRBV11-1 and TRBJ1-1, is EAEVAQSPRYKITEKSQAVAFWCDPISGHATLYWYRQILGQGPELLVQFQDESVVDDSQLPKDRFSAERLKGVDSTLKIQPAELGDSAMYLCASSRLGGAITEAFFGQGTRLTVV.

This clonotype was detected a few times. The chain recombines TRBV3-1 with TRBJ2-4; D is ambiguous. The CDR3 spans 15 residues. CDR1 LGHDT and CDR2 YNNKEL come from the germline V gene (reference sequence). Trimming removed 1 base at V and 0 bases at J, with 7 bases between. The DNA for the CDR3 is TGTGCCAGCAGCCAAGGTCACGGAGCCAAAAACATTCAGTACTTC. This codes for CASSQGHGAKNIQYF.

This clonotype came up a few times. The chain has TRBV9 and TRBJ2-1; TRBD2 is a possible D gene (6 bases). This CDR3 spans 16 amino acids. The ends were cut back, 0 bases at V and 1 base at J, with 11 bases in the middle. Germline CDR1 and CDR2: SGDLS and YYNGEE. CDR3 coding DNA: TGTGCCAGCAGCGTAGGGTCTAGCGAGTCCTACAATGAGCAGTTCTTC. Amino acid sequence: CASSVGSSESYNEQFF.

At least ten counts were recorded for this clonotype. The V gene is TRBV11-2, the J gene TRBJ2-7; D is ambiguous. The V and J ends lost 4 bases and 10 bases respectively, with 8 bases between them. The CDR3 is made up of 10 amino acids. Per the germline V gene, CDR1 is SGHAT and CDR2 is FQNNGV. CDR3 bases: TGTGCCAGCAGCTCCACCCATCAGTACTTC. It is translated as CASSSTHQYF.

The V call is TRBV14, the J call TRBJ1-3; no clear D. The ends were cut back, 1 base at V and 0 bases at J, with 19 bases in the middle. In germline, CDR1 is SGHDN, CDR2 FVKESK. The CDR3 extends over 19 amino acids. This chain's CDR3 is CASSQVLLSTVNSGNTIYF. In DNA, the CDR3 is TGTGCCAGCAGCCAAGTTCTTTTATCAACCGTAAACTCTGGAAACACCATATATTTT.

This clonotype has only a few counts. The V and J genes are TRBV5-1 and TRBJ2-4; 12 nucleotides line up with TRBD2. V dropped 4 bases and J dropped 8; count of bases not matched to a gene: 7. Germline values: CDR1 SGHRS, CDR2 YFSETQ. The CDR3 has 15 amino acids. The CDR3 loop is CASSPTSGSPYIQYF. The CDR3, as DNA: TGCGCCAGCAGCCCGACTAGCGGGAGTCCGTACATTCAGTACTTC. Full variable domain (rest looked up from reference TRBV5-1 and TRBJ2-4): KAGVTQTPRYLIKTRGQQVTLSCSPISGHRSVSWYQQTPGQGLQFLFEYFSETQRNKGNFPGRFSGRQFSNSRSEMNVSTLELGDSALYLCASSPTSGSPYIQYFGAGTRLSVL.

This clonotype has ten or more counts. Here the CDR3 DNA reads TGCGCCAGCAGCTCCCCCGGGACACAAGAGACCCAGTACTTC. Translated: CASSSPGTQETQYF. The V gene is TRBV5-1, the J gene TRBJ2-5, with TRBD1 as a possible D gene (6 bases). Germline CDR1 SGHRS, CDR2 YFSETQ. Trimming pared 3 bases from V and 2 bases from J, leaving 11 bases between. The CDR3 is 14 amino acids.